The T cell receptor (beta chain) described here comes from a study of early T cells in non-severe SARS-CoV-2 infection. Overall study context: Bulk RNA taken from unsorted whole blood was sequenced, leaving chains unpaired.

Unique molecular identifiers were attached to individual cDNA molecules. Each CDR3 protein gets one entry after TCRdb re-called the 5' RACE reads with MiXCR. The data hold more than 55,000 distinct CDR3 sequences, with 4% to 6% observed a single time. In its sample, this clonotype was seen a few times. The sequenced sample was whole blood, obtained at baseline. The sequence came from an adult who was a healthcare worker with PCR-confirmed SARS-CoV-2 infection or an uninfected control (not recorded which). The donor label of this sample is uncertain.

The CDR3 region has the DNA TGTGCCATCAGTGACTTGGGGTCACAGCCCCAGCATTTT. Encoded protein: CAISDLGSQPQHF. The V and J genes are TRBV10-3 and TRBJ1-5; D not certain. The CDR3 length is 13 residues. The ends were cut back, 3 bases at V and 7 bases at J, with 10 bases in the middle. Germline CDR1 reads ENHRY; CDR2 reads SYGVKD.